Listed here are 20 T cell receptor beta chains from one sample, sequenced in a study of T-cell reconstitution after alpha-beta-depleted transplantation in children. Preparation of the TCRbeta library was carried out with unique molecular identifiers. Each CDR3 protein is one row after TCRdb ran MiXCR on the PCR reads. The sample shows under 450,000 distinct CDR3 sequences, approximately 12% of them seen only once. This specimen was PBMCs, taken from the stem cell graft. The receptors shown here come from a human donor who donated a stem cell graft to a child with Fanconi anemia.

There are many counts of this clonotype. The CDR3 nucleotides are TGTGCCAGCAATCAGGGTCGTAGCAATCAGCCCCAGCATTTT. This codes for CASNQGRSNQPQHF. The chain has TRBV12-3 or TRBV12-4 and TRBJ1-5; a weak D match, TRBD1 (5 bases). Deletions cut 7 bases from V and 0 bases from J, with 10 bases between. This CDR3 spans 14 amino acids.

The table lists this clonotype with a few counts. The missing conserved phenylalanine or tryptophan at the end of this CDR3 makes a read error likely. The gene calls are TRBV6-5 and TRBJ1-2; no reliable D call. The CDR3 runs to 14 residues. V gave up 0 bases and J gave up 8 bases, with 13 bases separating them. Germline values: CDR1 MNHEY, CDR2 SVGAGI. CDR3 sequence (DNA): TGTGCCAGCAGTTACTCACAGAGCCTACGGGGCTACACCTAC. It specifies CASSYSQSLRGYTY.

This clonotype was seen many times. This chain joins TRBV20-1 and TRBJ2-1; 7 bases line up with TRBD1. Germline CDR1 and CDR2: DFQATT and SNEGSKA (reference sequence). The CDR3 has 14 amino acids. Germline trimming cut 2 bases from V and 8 bases from J; bases unmatched to any gene: 9. CDR3 region: CSARSDRVFHEQFF. CDR3 DNA sequence: TGCAGTGCTAGATCCGACAGGGTATTCCATGAGCAGTTCTTC.

This chain connects TRBV4-3 to TRBJ1-6; 10 nucleotides match TRBD1. J lost 8 bases, V lost 1 base, and 2 bases had no gene match. In germline, CDR1 is LGHNA, CDR2 YSLEER. This CDR3 comprises 15 residues. The CDR3 sequence: CASSQVGTGDSPLHF. DNA of the CDR3: TGCGCCAGCAGCCAAGTCGGGACAGGGGATTCACCCCTCCACTTT.

The chain uses TRBV5-1 and TRBJ2-1; possibly TRBD1 for D (8 bases). Per the germline V gene, CDR1 is SGHRS and CDR2 is YFSETQ. The CDR3 covers 16 residues. The V and J ends lost 5 bases and 12 bases respectively, with 27 bases between them. The CDR3 DNA reads as TGCGCCAGCAGTACCACGACAGGGGCCCCCGGGAGGTCGCAGTTCTTC. Its protein is CASSTTTGAPGRSQFF.

The chain combines TRBV12-3 or TRBV12-4 with TRBJ2-5; D is undetermined. Trimming took off 5 bases at V and 4 bases at J, with 17 bases between the two ends. This CDR3 contains 15 residues. CDR3 bases: TGTGCCAGCAGTCCAGCCTCTGGCGTGTCAGAGACCCAGTACTTC. Amino acids: CASSPASGVSETQYF.

In its sample, this clonotype was seen a few times. This chain links TRBV29-1 with TRBJ2-7, with D perhaps being TRBD1 or TRBD2 (5 bases each). CDR3 length: 13 amino acids. CDR1 is SQVTM and CDR2 is ANQGSEA in the germline V gene. The ends were cut back, 4 bases at V and 2 bases at J, with 12 bases in the middle. CDR3 nucleotides: TGCAGCGTTGGGACCGGGGCCCCCTACGAGCAGTACTTC. As protein: CSVGTGAPYEQYF.

At least ten counts were recorded for this clonotype. V is TRBV12-3 or TRBV12-4 and J is TRBJ2-2; no clear D. The CDR3 spans 11 residues. V dropped 5 bases and J dropped 6 bases, with 4 bases sitting between them. The CDR3 spells CASSRSGELFF. CDR3 sequence (DNA): TGTGCCAGCAGTCGGTCCGGGGAGCTGTTTTTT.

This clonotype showed up many times. The rearrangement links TRBV2 to TRBJ1-5; 9 bases line up with TRBD1. The CDR3 has 15 amino acids. V shed 5 bases, J shed 4 bases, and the junction held 6 bases outside the gene matches. Germline assignment: CDR1 SNHLY and CDR2 FYNNEI. Here the CDR3 reads CASSQQGAANQPQHF. In DNA, the CDR3 is TGTGCCAGCAGTCAACAGGGGGCGGCTAATCAGCCCCAGCATTTT.

This chain connects TRBV3-1 to TRBJ1-1; 7 nucleotides match TRBD1. Trimming cost V 4 bases and J 5 bases; bases outside gene matches: 7. The CDR3 runs to 14 residues. In germline, CDR1 is LGHDT, CDR2 YNNKEL (reference sequence). The CDR3 protein is CASSLKTGQTEAFF. For the CDR3, the DNA is TGTGCCAGCAGCCTTAAGACAGGGCAGACTGAAGCTTTCTTT.

This clonotype was counted only a few times. The V call is TRBV19, the J call TRBJ1-1; tentatively, D is TRBD1 (6 bases). The CDR3 loop spans 14 amino acids. Between the trimmed V and J ends, which lost 3 bases and 3 bases, there was a span of 11 bases. Looked up from germline, CDR1 is LNHDA and CDR2 is SQIVND (reference sequence). CDR3 in amino acids: CASSIGQGYTEAFF. The CDR3, as DNA: TGTGCCAGTAGTATCGGTCAGGGGTACACTGAAGCTTTCTTT. The whole variable domain, remainder taken from reference TRBV19 and TRBJ1-1, is DGGITQSPKYLFRKEGQNVTLSCEQNLNHDAMYWYRQDPGQGLRLIYYSQIVNDFQKGDIAEGYSVSREKKESFPLTVTSAQKNPTAFYLCASSIGQGYTEAFFGQGTRLTVV.

There are a few counts of this clonotype. The chain couples TRBV4-3 to TRBJ1-1; D is unclear. The ends were cut back, 4 bases at V and 9 bases at J, with 18 bases in the middle. CDR1 and CDR2 from the germline V gene are LGHNA and YSLEER. CDR3 length equals 14 residues. The DNA of the CDR3 is TGCGCCAGCAGCCCACTTTCCGGAGATGCTAAAGCTTTCTTT. This gives the protein CASSPLSGDAKAFF.

This clonotype was seen more than once but under ten times. The CDR3 loop reads CATSTSAGLGGEQYF. DNA of the CDR3: TGTGCCACCAGCACGTCTGCCGGGTTGGGGGGGGAGCAGTACTTC. The V gene is TRBV15, the J gene TRBJ2-7; TRBD2 aligns across 7 bases. This CDR3 contains 15 residues. V dropped 4 bases and J dropped 7; count of bases not matched to a gene: 13. CDR1 and CDR2 (germline): LNHNV, YYDKDF (reference sequence).

This chain links TRBV2 with TRBJ2-2; D uncertain. Per germline, CDR1 SNHLY and CDR2 FYNNEI. The CDR3 spans 14 residues. The ends were cut back, 8 bases at V and 4 bases at J, with 14 bases in the middle. As DNA, the CDR3 is TGTGCCAGCTCCCCCACCGTGGGCACCGGGGAGCTGTTTTTT. Its protein product is CASSPTVGTGELFF.

This clonotype was seen repeatedly, ten times or more. The chain combines TRBV4-1 with TRBJ1-1; D not resolved. With 4 bases removed from V and 3 bases from J, the gap between germline ends came to 9 bases. Germline V gives CDR1 MGHRA, CDR2 YSYEKL. The CDR3 contains 13 residues. CDR3 coding DNA: TGCGCCAGCAGCCGGAACAGAGACACTGAAGCTTTCTTT. Amino acid sequence: CASSRNRDTEAFF.

This chain joins TRBV7-6 and TRBJ1-6, with D tentatively TRBD1 (5 bases). The CDR3 totals 15 residues. Trimming took 1 base from V and 7 from J, leaving 11 bases between them. The germline CDR1 and CDR2 sequences are SGHVS and FNYEAQ. The CDR3 sequence is CASSLEQGRNSPLHF. The CDR3, as DNA: TGTGCCAGCAGCTTAGAGCAGGGCCGGAATTCACCCCTCCACTTT.

This clonotype came up many times. The rearrangement uses TRBV28 and TRBJ1-4; D is uncertain. With 7 bases removed from V and 1 base from J, the gap between germline ends came to 10 bases. Germline assignment: CDR1 MDHEN and CDR2 SYDVKM. The CDR3 consists of 14 residues. The chain's CDR3 is CASNEGGTNEKLFF. The CDR3 nucleotides are TGTGCCAGCAACGAGGGTGGAACTAATGAAAAACTGTTTTTT.

This clonotype showed up many times. V gene TRBV10-3 combines with J gene TRBJ2-1; 7 bases line up with TRBD2. The germline gives CDR1 ENHRY, CDR2 SYGVKD. This CDR3 is 14 amino acids long. After removal of 7 bases from V and 6 bases from J, the junction contained 9 bases not matched to a gene. The CDR3 DNA is TGTGCCATCAAGTTTGAGAGGGAGGGCAATGAGCAGTTCTTC. It translates to CAIKFEREGNEQFF.

This clonotype showed up many times. The CDR3 DNA sequence: TGTGCCAGCAGCTACAGACGAAGCTCCTACGAGCAGTACTTC. Residues: CASSYRRSSYEQYF. The J gene is TRBJ2-7, the V gene TRBV3-1; D is uncertain. Trimming left V 5 bases short and J 0 bases short, with 11 bases between. The germline V gene encodes CDR1 LGHDT and CDR2 YNNKEL (reference sequence). The CDR3 sequence is 14 residues long.

The rearrangement links TRBV11-2 to TRBJ1-1; D not certain. This CDR3 is 12 amino acids long. Germline V gene data show CDR1 as SGHAT and CDR2 as FQNNGV. The V and J ends lost 3 bases and 6 bases respectively, with 8 bases between them. In nucleotides, the CDR3 is TGTGCCAGCAGCTTGGTAGAGGCTGAAGCTTTCTTT. It encodes CASSLVEAEAFF.